One sample yielded the 20 T cell receptor beta chains listed below, sequenced in a study of cytomegalovirus exposure and HLA in healthy donors. The PCR was carried out with 60 Vbeta primers and 13 Jbeta primers. The assay was immunoSEQ multiplex PCR, and TCRdb's table has in-frame clones only and misses some. Among 150,000 to 200,000 clones listed, 60% to 80% were seen once. The sample consisted of PBMCs. Receptor source: a man aged 40-50 years in good health and CMV-seropositive.

V is TRBV7-8 and J is TRBJ2-1, with 13 bases fitting TRBD2. Losses at the gene ends were 4 bases for V and 8 bases for J; bases not matched to a gene: 11. The germline V gene has CDR1 SGHVS and CDR2 FQNEAQ. CDR3 length: 17 residues. CDR3 sequence: CASSWVGLAGEEDEQFF. CDR3 nucleotides: TGTGCCAGCAGCTGGGTCGGACTAGCGGGAGAAGAGGATGAGCAGTTCTTC.

The chain employs TRBV29-1 and TRBJ2-4; 8 bases fit TRBD1. Germline V gene lookup returns CDR1 SQVTM and CDR2 ANQGSEA. J was trimmed by 3 bases and V by 3 bases; bases with no gene match: 4. This CDR3 contains 14 residues. CDR3: CSVESGGVKNIQYF. The CDR3 bases are TGCAGCGTTGAGTCAGGGGGCGTCAAAAACATTCAGTACTTC.

J is TRBJ1-2 and V is TRBV5-1; 7 bases are shared with TRBD1. V was pared by 0 bases and J by 8 bases, with 10 bases of the junction left unmatched. The CDR3 has 15 residues. Per the germline V gene, CDR1 is SGHRS and CDR2 is YFSETQ. The CDR3 DNA follows: TGCGCCAGCAGCTTGGCGGAACAGGGGACGAGGGGCTACACCTTC. It translates to CASSLAEQGTRGYTF.

The V and J genes are TRBV6-6 and TRBJ2-7; a weak D match, TRBD1 (6 bases). Trimming removed 2 bases at V and 5 bases at J, with 16 bases between. Germline lookup yields CDR1 MNHNY and CDR2 SVGAGI (reference sequence). The CDR3 is 15 amino acids. CDR3 region: CASSYPLQGKHEQYF. CDR3 nucleotides: TGTGCCAGCAGTTACCCTTTACAGGGTAAGCACGAGCAGTACTTC.

V is TRBV20-1 and J is TRBJ1-5; D possibly corresponds to TRBD1 (5 bases). V was cut by 5 bases and J by 11 bases, with 13 bases left in between. This CDR3 is 11 amino acids long. CDR1 is DFQATT and CDR2 is SNEGSKA in the germline V gene (reference sequence). CDR3 sequence reads: CSAGDGRSQHF. The CDR3 nucleotides are TGCAGTGCTGGGGACGGGAGGTCCCAGCATTTT.

The V gene is TRBV19, the J gene TRBJ1-5, with D maybe TRBD1 (5 bases). The V gene's germline CDR1 is LNHDA and CDR2 SQIVND (reference sequence). Trimming left V 5 bases short and J 1 base short, with 18 bases between. The CDR3 has 17 amino acids. The CDR3 DNA follows: TGTGCCAGTAGTCCCGCCTGGACACCTTTAAGCAATCAGCCCCAGCATTTT. Protein product: CASSPAWTPLSNQPQHF.

The chain links TRBV5-1 to TRBJ2-1, with 15 bases matching TRBD2. V lost 3 bases to trimming and J lost 13 bases; unmatched junction nucleotides: 5. This CDR3 is built from 14 residues. Germline CDR1 reads SGHRS; CDR2 reads YFSETQ. CDR3 sequence reads: CASSSGLAGGGQFF. The CDR3 coding sequence is TGCGCCAGCAGCTCGGGACTAGCGGGAGGTGGCCAGTTCTTC.

CDR3 nucleotide sequence: TGTGCCAGCAGACCCCGGACAGCAAGTCCGAACGAGCAGTACTTC. Encoded protein: CASRPRTASPNEQYF. This chain joins TRBV11-3 and TRBJ2-5; D may be TRBD1 (6 bases). TRBJ2-7 matches the DNA end more closely, so the J call is doubtful. Germline CDR1 SGHNT, CDR2 YENEEA. The CDR3 consists of 15 residues.

V usage is TRBV10-1 and J usage is TRBJ2-2; D possibly corresponds to TRBD2 (6 bases). The CDR3 is 12 amino acids. Germline CDR1 WNHNN, CDR2 SYGVQD (reference sequence). The V gene lost 6 bases and the J gene lost 5 bases, with 7 bases spanning the gap. CDR3 loop: CASRGGTGELFF. The CDR3 nucleotides are TGCGCCAGCAGGGGAGGAACCGGGGAGCTGTTTTTT.

The rearrangement joins TRBV10-3 to TRBJ2-5, with 11 bases that match TRBD2. The J call is in doubt because the DNA end fits TRBJ2-7 better. This CDR3 has 14 residues. In germline, CDR1 is ENHRY, CDR2 SYGVKD. As DNA, the CDR3 is TGTGCCATCAGTGGGCTAGCGGGAGGCTACGAGCAGTACTTC. Encoded protein: CAISGLAGGYEQYF.

Here the CDR3 DNA reads TGTGCCGGGACTAGCGGCACAGAGACCCAGTACTTC. This sequence encodes CAGTSGTETQYF. The chain couples TRBV30 to TRBJ2-5, with TRBD2 identical over 11 bases. This CDR3 is built from 12 residues. Losses at the gene ends were 8 bases for V and 4 bases for J; bases not matched to a gene: 3. The V gene's germline CDR1 is GTSNPN and CDR2 SVGIG (reference sequence).

The rearrangement joins TRBV27 to TRBJ2-1, with TRBD2 matching 9 bases. Germline lookup yields CDR1 MNHEY and CDR2 SMNVEV (reference sequence). The junction had 8 bases not matched to a gene; V was cut back by 3 bases and J by 8 bases. CDR3 length: 15 amino acids. The CDR3 spells CASSFYLAGLHEQFF. DNA of the CDR3: TGTGCCAGCAGTTTTTATCTAGCGGGACTTCATGAGCAGTTCTTC.

This chain uses TRBV11-3 with TRBJ2-3; tentatively, D is TRBD2 (5 bases). This CDR3 contains 15 residues. Looked up from germline, CDR1 is SGHNT and CDR2 is YENEEA. Trimming removed 2 bases at V and 8 bases at J, with 17 bases between. This CDR3 reads CASSLIGSLAGTQYF. The DNA for the CDR3 is TGTGCCAGCAGCTTAATAGGGAGCCTTGCTGGTACGCAGTATTTT.

This clone was counted between two and nine times. One junction end disagrees with the germline gene, perhaps due to a read error. The V and J genes are TRBV27 and TRBJ2-3; TRBD2 agrees at 10 bases. Germline CDR1 is MNHEY and CDR2 is SMNVEV (reference sequence). The CDR3 has 13 amino acids. As DNA, the CDR3 is TGTGCCAGCAGTTTTCGCCGGACTAGCGGCCTCGATTTT. Translating it yields CASSFRRTSGLDF.

V is TRBV7-9 and J is TRBJ2-1; 9 nucleotides line up with TRBD1. CDR3 length: 15 residues. CDR1 is SEHNR and CDR2 is FQNEAQ in the germline V gene (reference sequence). Trimming took 5 bases from V and 7 from J; bases not matched to a gene: 9. The CDR3 bases are TGTGCCAGCAGCCTTACCGGGACAGGGTTGAATGAGCAGTTCTTC. It codes for CASSLTGTGLNEQFF.

The chain uses TRBV18 and TRBJ2-7, with TRBD1 matching over 7 bases. The V segment lost 4 bases and the J segment 2 bases; nucleotides outside the gene matches: 2. The germline CDR1 and CDR2 sequences are KGHSH and LQKENI. The CDR3 is made up of 13 amino acids. CDR3 in DNA: TGTGCCAGCTCACAGGGGGCGACCTACGAGCAGTACTTC. It encodes CASSQGATYEQYF.

The chain links TRBV7-9 to TRBJ2-7; D is undetermined. Germline V gene lookup returns CDR1 SEHNR and CDR2 FQNEAQ (reference sequence). The germline V and J ends were trimmed by 1 base and 6 bases, with 10 bases remaining between them. CDR3 length: 13 residues. As DNA, the CDR3 is TGTGCCAGCAGCTTAGAGCCCGGGTTCGAGCAGTACTTC. Its protein is CASSLEPGFEQYF.

CDR3 protein: CASSFRTGANSGANVLTF. In DNA, the CDR3 is TGTGCCAGCAGTTTCCGGACAGGGGCCAACTCTGGGGCCAACGTCCTGACTTTC. The chain has TRBV27 and TRBJ2-6, with 9 bases matching TRBD1. CDR1 is MNHEY, CDR2 SMNVEV, per germline (reference sequence). The trim removed 3 bases at V and 0 bases at J, leaving 6 bases unmatched. This CDR3 spans 18 amino acids.

This chain links TRBV9 with TRBJ2-5, with 7 nucleotides matching TRBD1. This CDR3 has 17 residues. CDR1 and CDR2 from the germline V gene are SGDLS and YYNGEE. V shed 3 bases, J shed 1 base, and the junction held 12 bases outside the gene matches. Here the CDR3 reads CASSALPVGGFQETQYF. In DNA form, the CDR3 reads TGTGCCAGCAGCGCCCTCCCGGTAGGGGGCTTCCAAGAGACCCAGTACTTC.

V usage is TRBV11-2 and J usage is TRBJ2-5; the match to TRBD2 covers 9 bases. The germline CDR1 and CDR2 sequences are SGHAT and FQNNGV. Trimming took 5 bases from V and 5 from J; bases not matched to a gene: 9. The length of the CDR3 is 15 residues. The CDR3 reads CASSPRGTSMETQYF. In DNA form, the CDR3 reads TGTGCCAGCAGCCCGCGGGGGACTAGCATGGAGACCCAGTACTTC.